A selection of T cell receptor beta chains follows, all from one sample in a study of blood T cell repertoires in COVID-19. Using immunoSEQ multiplex PCR, the repertoire was profiled, and TCRdb retains in-frame clones only, with some absent. The table lists about 230,000 clones, about 83% of them singletons. The sequenced material came from peripheral blood. These receptors came from a woman aged 45-59 years with acute or convalescent COVID-19. Each CDR3 is given with its conserved first and last residue. Each record gives: CDR3 length, J gene, D gene, clone size, V gene, CDR3 DNA, CDR3 protein. A D gene is named only where the DNA matches it firmly. Clone size, where shown, is once, few, many, or a class for clones that have expanded.

>15|TRBJ1-5|TRBD1|NA|TRBV7-2
TGTGCCAGCAGCTTAGCGGGACAGGGATCTCAGCCCCAGCATTTT
CASSLAGQGSQPQHF
>15|TRBJ1-5|NA|NA|TRBV18
TGTGCCAGCTCACGATTCGGGGAAAGGAATCAGCCCCAGCATTTT
CASSRFGERNQPQHF
>14|TRBJ2-7|TRBD2|few|TRBV11-2
TGTGCCAGCAGTCCAGGACTAGCGGGATTCATGCAGTACTTC
CASSPGLAGFMQYF
>14|TRBJ1-2|NA|NA|TRBV11-2
TGTGCCAGCAGCTTAGCACCAGGGAACTATGGCTACACCTTC
CASSLAPGNYGYTF
>13|TRBJ2-1|NA|NA|TRBV18
TGTGCCAGCTCCCCCCAGGGTCTAGGAGAGCAGTTCTTC
CASSPQGLGEQFF
>16|TRBJ2-5|NA|NA|TRBV18
TGTGCCAGCTCACCTCTTGATAGCTTCCCTCAAGAGACCCAGTACTTC
CASSPLDSFPQETQYF
>15|TRBJ2-1|TRBD2|NA|TRBV3-1/TRBV3-2
TGTGCCAGCAGCCTTAGCGGGAGGGGTTACAATGAGCAGTTCTTC
CASSLSGRGYNEQFF
>14|TRBJ1-5|TRBD1|NA|TRBV27
TGTGCCAGCAGATCAGGGGGTAGCAATCAGCCCCAGCATTTT
CASRSGGSNQPQHF
>13|TRBJ1-2|NA|NA|TRBV2
TGTGCCAGCAGTGGAGACAGCGGGTATGGCTACACCTTC
CASSGDSGYGYTF
>15|TRBJ2-5|NA|NA|TRBV28
TGTGCCAGCAGTTTACGGTCGGGAGTCAGAGAGACCCAGTACTTC
CASSLRSGVRETQYF
>13|TRBJ1-2|NA|NA|TRBV20-1
TGCAGTGCTAGTTGGGCGGGGGACTATGGCTACACCTTC
CSASWAGDYGYTF
>15|TRBJ1-2|NA|NA|TRBV19
TGTGCCAGTAGTAGCCGAGACAGCCGAGGATATGGCTACACCTTC
CASSSRDSRGYGYTF
>15|TRBJ2-1|TRBD2|NA|TRBV6-5
TGTGCCAGCAGACTGACTAGCGGGGCCTACAATGAGCAGTTCTTC
CASRLTSGAYNEQFF
>18|TRBJ2-3|TRBD2|NA|TRBV19
TGTGCCAGTTCAGCGGGGGTGGTCGCGTCGCAGCGCACAGATACGCAGTATTTT
CASSAGVVASQRTDTQYF
>15|TRBJ2-2|TRBD1|NA|TRBV3-1/TRBV3-2
TGTGCCAGCAGCCACGGGACAGGGAGGACCGGGGAGCTGTTTTTT
CASSHGTGRTGELFF
>17|TRBJ2-3|TRBD2|NA|TRBV19
TGTGCCAGTAGTACAACCACTAGCGGGAGGTCCACAGATACGCAGTATTTT
CASSTTTSGRSTDTQYF
>13|TRBJ2-7|NA|NA|TRBV4-1
TGCGCCAGCAGCCAAGCTGATGAGCTCGAGCAGTACTTC
CASSQADELEQYF
>15|TRBJ2-3|TRBD2|NA|TRBV20-1
TGCAGTGCTAGTAGGGCTAGCGGGTTTACAGATACGCAGTATTTT
CSASRASGFTDTQYF
>14|TRBJ2-3|TRBD1|NA|TRBV7-9
TGTGCCAGCAGCACACAGGGGGCCACAGATACGCAGTATTTT
CASSTQGATDTQYF
>12|TRBJ2-7|NA|NA|TRBV6-5
TGTGCCAGCAGGTTTGGAGTCGACGAGCAGTACTTC
CASRFGVDEQYF
>17|TRBJ2-1|TRBD1|NA|TRBV28
TGTGCCAGCAGTTCCGGCTTCGGGACAGGCGTATACAATGAGCAGTTCTTC
CASSSGFGTGVYNEQFF
>14|TRBJ2-5|NA|NA|TRBV7-8
TGTGCCAGCAGCTTACAGTCAGTTGGAGAGACCCAGTACTTC
CASSLQSVGETQYF
>14|TRBJ1-4|NA|NA|TRBV19
TGTGCCAGTAGTATTACAGTTCCTAATGAAAAACTGTTTTTT
CASSITVPNEKLFF
>17|TRBJ2-1|TRBD2|NA|TRBV7-2
TGTGCCAGCAGCTTTCGGGGGGGAATTAGCTCCTACAATGAGCAGTTCTTC
CASSFRGGISSYNEQFF
>15|TRBJ1-4|NA|NA|TRBV7-9
TGTGCCAGCAGCTCCTCAGGGGAAGTTCATGAAAAACTGTTTTTT
CASSSSGEVHEKLFF
>15|TRBJ1-2|TRBD1|NA|TRBV27
TGTGCCAGCAGGAGCCTAGGACAGGGGGCAGGGGGCTACACCTTC
CASRSLGQGAGGYTF
>17|TRBJ1-4|TRBD1|NA|TRBV5-4
TGTGCCAGCAGCTTGTCCCCGCGGACAGGGGCAGGGGAAAAACTGTTTTTT
CASSLSPRTGAGEKLFF
>14|TRBJ1-2|NA|few|TRBV19
TGTGCCAGTAGTTTCCGCTCCGGGGGTTATGGCTACACCTTC
CASSFRSGGYGYTF
>16|TRBJ2-1|TRBD1|NA|TRBV20-1
TGCAGTGCTAGTTACCACCGGGACAGGGCTTTTAATGAGCAGTTCTTC
CSASYHRDRAFNEQFF
>15|TRBJ1-2|NA|few|TRBV5-4
TGTGCCAGCAGCTTTGACGACGGCAGGTTGTATGGCTACACCTTC
CASSFDDGRLYGYTF
>19|TRBJ2-6|TRBD1|NA|TRBV3-1/TRBV3-2
TGTGCCAGCAGCCGTGCCTCCGGGACAGGGGCGGGCGGGGCCAACGTCCTGACTTTC
CASSRASGTGAGGANVLTF
>17|TRBJ1-5|NA|NA|TRBV3-1/TRBV3-2
TGTGCCAGCAGCCAAGGCCGGGGGATTAACAGCAATCAGCCCCAGCATTTT
CASSQGRGINSNQPQHF
>13|TRBJ1-1|NA|NA|TRBV24-1
TGTGCCACCAGTGACCCGGCGCGGACTGAAGCTTTCTTT
CATSDPARTEAFF
>15|TRBJ1-2|NA|NA|TRBV28
TGTGCCAGCAATAAGCGCGCTCAGACCATCTATGGCTACACCTTC
CASNKRAQTIYGYTF
>14|TRBJ2-5|NA|NA|TRBV19
TGTGCCAGTAGTGCTACAGGGAACCGGGAGACCCAGTACTTC
CASSATGNRETQYF
>9|TRBJ2-4|NA|NA|TRBV24-1
TGTGCCACACACAACATTCAGTACTTC
CATHNIQYF
>14|TRBJ1-1|NA|NA|TRBV5-1
TGCGCCAGCAGCCCATTGCCGGGGAGAACTGAAGCTTTCTTT
CASSPLPGRTEAFF
>14|TRBJ2-5|NA|NA|TRBV19
TGTGCCAGTAGTATAGCTGGGGGGCAAGAGACCCAGTACTTC
CASSIAGGQETQYF
>15|TRBJ2-7|NA|NA|TRBV28
TGTGCCAGCAGTTTAAGTGTCGGGGGGCACGACGAGCAGTACTTC
CASSLSVGGHDEQYF
>16|TRBJ2-3|TRBD1|NA|TRBV29-1
TGCAGCGCCAATGGGCCGGGACAGGGGGCTTCAGATACGCAGTATTTT
CSANGPGQGASDTQYF
>17|TRBJ2-2|TRBD1|many|TRBV7-2
TGTGCCAGCAGTAAAATCGGGACAGGGTTGAACACCGGGGAGCTGTTTTTT
CASSKIGTGLNTGELFF
>16|TRBJ2-3|NA|NA|TRBV6-8
TGTGCCAGCAGTTACCCGCTGGGGAGGATGGGAGATACGCAGTATTTT
CASSYPLGRMGDTQYF
>15|TRBJ2-4|TRBD1|NA|TRBV19
TGTGCCAGTAGTGGGACAGGGGCTACCGGGGACATTCAGTACTTC
CASSGTGATGDIQYF
>18|TRBJ1-4|TRBD1|few|TRBV28
TGTGCCAGCAGTCCCAATAATATACCCGGGACAGGGGGGTTTAAACTGTTTTTT
CASSPNNIPGTGGFKLFF
>16|TRBJ2-1|NA|once|TRBV6-1
TGTGCCAGCAGTGAAGCGCGGCGGGCTATGGTTGATGAGCAGTTCTTC
CASSEARRAMVDEQFF
>12|TRBJ2-7|NA|NA|TRBV11-2
TGTGCCAGCAGCTTAGGTGCGTACGAGCAGTACTTC
CASSLGAYEQYF
>16|TRBJ1-1|NA|NA|TRBV28
TGTGCCAGCAGTTTATACCGGGGGGGGATGAACACTGAAGCTTTCTTT
CASSLYRGGMNTEAFF
>17|TRBJ1-1|NA|few|TRBV5-1
TGCGCCAGCAGCTCTACCATCGTTAAGACAGGGAACACTGAAGCTTTCTTT
CASSSTIVKTGNTEAFF
>14|TRBJ1-1|NA|NA|TRBV6-2/TRBV6-3
TGTGCCAGCAGCAGACCAGGGGTGAACACTGAAGCTTTCTTT
CASSRPGVNTEAFF
>14|TRBJ2-7|TRBD1|NA|TRBV3-1/TRBV3-2
TGTGCCAGCAGCACCGGGACAGGGGGCAACGAGCAGTACTTC
CASSTGTGGNEQYF
>13|TRBJ2-1|NA|medium-sized|TRBV27
TGTGCCACCGCGGAAGGTCCTCTAGACGAGCAGTTCTTC
CATAEGPLDEQFF
>15|TRBJ2-3|TRBD2|NA|TRBV30
TGTGCCTGGAGCCAGCTAGCGGGGAAGTCAGATACGCAGTATTTT
CAWSQLAGKSDTQYF
>13|TRBJ2-2|NA|NA|TRBV19
TGTGCCACCTGGCAGGGAGGAACCGGGGAGCTGTTTTTT
CATWQGGTGELFF
>14|TRBJ1-2|NA|NA|TRBV5-1
TGCGCCAGCAGCCCGGACACGGCTAACTATGGCTACACCTTC
CASSPDTANYGYTF
>11|TRBJ2-1|NA|once|TRBV12-3/TRBV12-4
TGTGCCAGCAGGCGGGCCAATGAGCAGTTCTTC
CASRRANEQFF
>13|TRBJ2-3|NA|NA|TRBV25-1
TGTGCCAGCAGTGACTGGGCCGCAGATACGCAGTATTTT
CASSDWAADTQYF
>15|TRBJ1-2|NA|NA|TRBV6-2/TRBV6-3
TGTGCCAGCAGTTACTCGTTGGGGGCGACAAATGGCTACACCTTC
CASSYSLGATNGYTF
>15|TRBJ2-7|TRBD1|NA|TRBV6-2/TRBV6-3
TGTGCCAGCAGTCCACTCGGACAGGAGAATGTCGAGCAGTACTTC
CASSPLGQENVEQYF
>16|TRBJ1-1|TRBD1|NA|TRBV6-2/TRBV6-3
TGTGCCAGCAGTAACTTCCGGACAGGGGTATTCACTGAAGCTTTCTTT
CASSNFRTGVFTEAFF